Listed here are 4 T cell receptor beta chains from one sample, sequenced in a study of shared clonotypes between healthy human individuals. The method was immunoSEQ multiplex PCR; TCRdb's version includes in-frame clones alone and lacks a portion of them. The profile shows around 690,000 clones, 90% of them singletons. The sequenced sample consisted of memory CD8+ T cells from PBMCs. Stated subset: CD45RO+ cells pooled with CCR7-negative TemRA cells. The receptors derive from a man aged 18 to 29 in good health. Some clones in this sample may be carry-over from other donors' samples.

This chain connects TRBV15 to TRBJ1-5; possibly TRBD1 for D (6 bases). Looked up from germline, CDR1 is LNHNV and CDR2 is YYDKDF (reference sequence). With 5 bases removed from V and 9 bases from J, the gap between germline ends came to 23 bases. The CDR3 has 16 amino acids. This CDR3 is CATSALYGQMAGPQHF. The CDR3 DNA sequence: TGTGCCACCAGCGCCCTTTATGGACAGATGGCCGGGCCCCAGCATTTT. The whole variable domain, filled in from reference TRBV15 and TRBJ1-5, reads DAMVIQNPRYQVTQFGKPVTLSCSQTLNHNVMYWYQQKSSQAPKLLFHYYDKDFNNEADTPDNFQSRRPNTSFCFLDIRSPGLGDTAMYLCATSALYGQMAGPQHFGDGTRLSIL.

V gene TRBV5-1 combines with J gene TRBJ2-3; D is ambiguous. The CDR3 runs to 16 residues. The V end was cut by 5 bases, the J end by 0 bases, with 16 bases between. Germline CDR1 reads SGHRS; CDR2 reads YFSETQ. CDR3 nucleotide sequence: TGCGCCAGCAGGTATCCAAGCGCTTCTAGCACAGATACGCAGTATTTT. Its translation: CASRYPSASSTDTQYF.

The chain recombines TRBV5-5 with TRBJ2-5; D is undetermined. Germline CDR1 is SGHKS and CDR2 is YYEKEE (reference sequence). The CDR3 has 17 amino acids. Deletions cut 1 base from V and 4 bases from J, with 20 bases between. CDR3 sequence: CASSLYPGVQFVETQYF. The CDR3 bases are TGTGCCAGCAGCTTGTACCCTGGGGTCCAATTCGTAGAGACCCAGTACTTC.

This chain links TRBV7-9 with TRBJ1-2; 7 nucleotides line up with TRBD1. CDR1 and CDR2 from the germline V gene are SEHNR and FQNEAQ (reference sequence). V gave up 1 base and J gave up 7 bases; unmatched junction bases: 6. CDR3 length equals 14 residues. CDR3 DNA sequence: TGTGCCAGCAGCTTAGGGACAGGAATGGGTGGCTACACCTTC. It specifies CASSLGTGMGGYTF.